The sequence of this TCR beta chain was determined in a study of blood T cell repertoires in COVID-19. Study-wide context: COVID-19 samples from acute and convalescent phases originated in the United States, Italy and Spain.

The CDR3 totals 14 residues. V dropped 5 bases and J dropped 7; count of bases not matched to a gene: 7. Looked up from germline, CDR1 is KGHSH and CDR2 is LQKENI. Study processing details: Amplified reference gene primers provided the basis for estimating nucleated cell counts. Using immunoSEQ multiplex PCR, the repertoire was profiled, and TCRdb retains in-frame clones only, with some absent. V, J and clone size are those of that table, while D and trimming were read from the DNA. The top ten clones hold over 9.5% of a sample with about 160,000 clones, approximately 82% of them seen once. The receptor was derived from a woman of 80 years or more with active or convalescent COVID-19. The specimen was peripheral blood. The rearrangement joins TRBV18 to TRBJ2-7, with TRBD2 matching 11 bases. This CDR3 reads CASSGLAGGREQYF. CDR3 nucleotide sequence: TGTGCCAGCTCAGGGCTAGCGGGAGGTCGGGAGCAGTACTTC.